In this sample, the clone carrying this T cell receptor beta chain turned up many times. Tens of millions of PBMCs served as the genomic DNA source for unsorted samples. The protocol was immunoSEQ multiplex PCR, while the TCRdb copy is restricted to in-frame clones and leaves out a portion. The sample consists of about 510,000 clones, around 79% of them appearing once. Trimming removed 4 bases from V and 1 base from J; junction bases left unmatched: 7. CDR3 length: 18 amino acids. This sample is drawn from a study of shared clonotypes between healthy human individuals. This sequence was found in a middle-aged woman in good health. Some clones in this sample may be carry-over from other donors' samples. The chain joins TRBV23-1 to TRBJ2-2; 12 bases agree with TRBD1. TRBV23-1 qualifies as an ORF whose function is uncertain. Sequencing input: PBMCs. CDR3 residues: CASSLRDRGQLNTGELFF. The CDR3 DNA reads TGCGCCAGCAGTCTGAGGGACAGGGGGCAATTGAACACCGGGGAGCTGTTTTTT.